This T cell receptor (beta chain) appears in the sequencing data of a study of early T cells in non-severe SARS-CoV-2 infection. The wider study: Whole-blood bulk RNA, unsorted, was sequenced, and chains were unpaired. General observations from the study: VDJdb matching skewed toward anti-spike CD8 responses, missing private and CD4 specificities.

Each single cDNA molecule received a unique molecular identifier. TCRdb reprocessed the 5' RACE reads with MiXCR, giving one entry per CDR3 protein. Among 25,000 to 30,000 distinct CDR3 sequences, around 4% were seen once, and the ten largest hold 4% to 5.5%. About this clonotype itself: Its cognate antigen is unknown.

Trimming cost V 0 bases and J 11 bases, with 13 bases left between them. The CDR3 contains 13 residues. The germline V gene encodes CDR1 SGHRS and CDR2 YFSETQ. The origin of this receptor is an adult who was a healthcare worker with PCR-confirmed SARS-CoV-2 infection or an uninfected control (not recorded which). The specimen was whole blood. The chain recombines TRBV5-1 with TRBJ2-3; D is perhaps TRBD1 (6 bases). The CDR3 loop is CASSLEGDMLQYF. The CDR3 DNA follows: TGCGCCAGCAGCTTGGAGGGGGACATGCTGCAGTATTTT.